This TCR beta chain comes out of a study of shared T cell receptors in the human thymus. Using immunoSEQ multiplex PCR, the repertoire was profiled, and TCRdb retains in-frame clones only, with some absent. This sample has roughly 710,000 clones, with 70% to 90% found just once. Germline assignment: CDR1 WNHNN and CDR2 SYGVQD (reference sequence). The CDR3 has 15 residues. Trimming cost V 10 bases and J 0 bases; bases outside gene matches: 9. This clone has just one count. These records were also assigned to another study, of human thymus T cells. That work adds: Across thymic and blood repertoires, the usage of V and J genes appeared to be biased.

The rearrangement joins TRBV10-1 to TRBJ2-4; 7 nucleotides agree with TRBD1. The sequenced material came from thymocytes. This receptor was obtained from a girl under three years old with a congenital heart defect. Here the CDR3 DNA reads TGCGCCATAGGGACAGCCGTACTAGCCAAAAACATTCAGTACTTC. It is translated as CAIGTAVLAKNIQYF.